This entry is about one T cell receptor (beta chain). Using immunoSEQ multiplex PCR, the repertoire was profiled, and TCRdb retains in-frame clones only, with some absent. The sample includes about 2.1 million clones, 80% to 95% seen only once; the top ten take about 1.6%. The record originates from a study of shared clonotypes between healthy human individuals. Positively selected for CCR7, the CD45RO-negative cells used as naive CD8 cells excluded terminally differentiated effector memory CD45RA+ cells. The length of the CDR3 is 19 residues. Germline loops: CDR1 SGHTA, CDR2 FQGTGA. Trimming pared 1 base from V and 4 bases from J, leaving 20 bases between.

This TCR was recovered from a man aged 18 to 30 in good health. Some clones in this sample may be carry-over from other donors' samples. The sequenced sample was naive CD8+ T cells from PBMCs. The chain uses TRBV7-3 and TRBJ2-6; D is ambiguous. This chain's CDR3 is CASSLRDTALVAGANVLTF. DNA of the CDR3: TGTGCCAGCAGCTTAAGAGACACCGCTTTGGTTGCGGGGGCCAACGTCCTGACTTTC.